The source of this TCR beta chain is a study of T cell responses to AZD1222 COVID-19 vaccine. This CDR3 comprises 15 residues. Trimming took off 4 bases at V and 4 bases at J, with 15 bases between the two ends. CDR1 and CDR2 from the germline V gene are SGDLS and YYNGEE. Assay: immunoSEQ multiplex PCR; the TCRdb copy retains only in-frame clones and omits some. The table records about 110,000 clones, roughly 90% of them present only once. This chain connects TRBV9 to TRBJ1-3, with D unresolved. The sample here was peripheral blood, taken on day 0 of AZD1222 vaccination. The TCR originated in an adult in good health. CDR3 sequence (DNA): TGTGCCAGCAGCCCGAGCTCCAGGTCCGGAAACACCATATATTTT. As protein: CASSPSSRSGNTIYF.